Included here is one T cell receptor (beta chain) sequence, with context. What it recognizes is unknown. Profiling relied on immunoSEQ multiplex PCR, and the TCRdb table lists in-frame clones only, not all of them. The repertoire holds 25,000 to 35,000 clones, 90% seen once, with about 5% in the top ten. This sample was included in a study of regulatory and conventional T cells in RAG deficiency. Findings and limits, study-wide: Shannon entropy was markedly lower and Simpson indices higher in RAG-deficient patients than control T-cell subsets. Other subsets showed about 10-fold reductions, but Treg unique TCR beta sequences fell approximately 100-fold in these patients. Patient subsets had shorter CDR3s; Omenn Treg-Tconv overlap exceeded 80%.

V shed 4 bases and J shed 5 bases, with 11 bases lying between them. In germline, CDR1 is SEHNR, CDR2 FQNEAQ (reference sequence). There are 14 residues in the CDR3. These same data were also listed under a study on regulatory T cells. That report notes: The primer mix had 52 TRBV and 13 TRBJ primers. Skewed V and J usage and few unique V-J pairs marked patient repertoires, most in Tregs.

Sequencing was carried out using CD8+ T cells sorted from blood. The gene calls are TRBV7-9 and TRBJ1-4; D gene ambiguous. The TCR sequence derives from a human donor in good health. The CDR3 DNA follows: TGTGCCAGCAGCTCGGTAGTGGGGAATGAAAAACTGTTTTTT. Amino acid sequence: CASSSVVGNEKLFF.